This T cell receptor beta chain came from a study of OX40 agonist ivuxolimab in advanced cancers. The overall study: Six ivuxolimab dose levels, 0.01 to 10 mg/kg, were given intravenously every 2 weeks.

Libraries were prepared by immunoSEQ multiplex PCR; TCRdb keeps only in-frame clonotypes and omits some of them. Found here are roughly 86,000 clones, 92% of them singletons; the top ten hold 0.95% to 1.2%. Germline V gene lookup returns CDR1 LNHDA and CDR2 SQIVND (reference sequence). The CDR3 is made up of 13 amino acids. The V end was cut by 3 bases, the J end by 2 bases, with 7 bases between. V gene TRBV19 combines with J gene TRBJ1-2; D is perhaps TRBD1 (5 bases). The receptor was isolated from an adult with an advanced solid tumor such as melanoma, head and neck, liver or kidney cancer. The source material was CD4+ or CD8+ T cells sorted from blood, sampled in a trial of the OX40 agonist ivuxolimab. The CDR3 here is CASSIKGNYGYTF. As DNA, the CDR3 is TGTGCCAGTAGTATCAAGGGGAACTATGGCTACACCTTC.